The sequence of this T cell receptor (beta chain) was determined in a study of T-cell reconstitution after alpha-beta-depleted transplantation in children. Points from the study as a whole: Diversity and T-cell counts at one year after transplant derived mostly from new T cells. Surviving recipient T cells and thymic progenitors produced the high day-60 TCRbeta diversity seen in some patients. Reportedly, roughly two months post-transplant, alpha-beta T cells arose from several hundred expanded graft clones.

A note on this clonotype: Its antigen is unknown. The junction departs from the called germline gene at one end, perhaps through a read error.

As it was prepared, the TCRbeta library received unique molecular identifiers. TCRdb fed the PCR reads into MiXCR, producing one record per CDR3 protein. The sample includes about 200,000 distinct CDR3 sequences, under 8.5% of them seen just once. Germline CDR1 and CDR2: DFQATT and SNEGSKA (reference sequence). The CDR3 loop spans 10 amino acids. The TCR was taken from a boy younger than 10 with acute lymphoblastic leukemia, due to receive a stem cell transplant. The sequencing here drew on PBMCs, taken before TCRalphabeta/CD19-depleted stem cell transplant. The rearrangement links TRBV20-1 to TRBJ2-5; D is perhaps TRBD1 (5 bases). CDR3 DNA: TGCAGTTCTAGGGGAGAGACCCAGTACTTC. Protein: CSSRGETQYF.